This T cell receptor (beta chain) came from a study of cytomegalovirus exposure and HLA in healthy donors. Looked up from germline, CDR1 is SGHTA and CDR2 is FQGNSA. The CDR3 contains 16 residues. V was pared by 5 bases and J by 8 bases, with 15 bases of the junction left unmatched. The PCR was carried out with 60 Vbeta primers and 13 Jbeta primers. Produced via immunoSEQ multiplex PCR; TCRdb's table is partial and in-frame only. Found here are 130,000 to 150,000 clones; the top ten clones hold roughly 1.6%. V usage is TRBV7-2 and J usage is TRBJ1-2; 9 bases align to TRBD1. The origin of this receptor is a woman between 45 and 65 years old in good health and CMV-seronegative. Input material: PBMCs. CDR3 nucleotides: TGTGCCAGCAGCATGAGGACAGGGGCCGCTTACGTCGGCTACACCTTC. Translating it yields CASSMRTGAAYVGYTF.